Listed here are 20 T cell receptor beta chains from one sample, sequenced in a study of breast tumors, draining lymph nodes, adjacent tissues. Samples came from axillary lymph nodes draining the breast cancer. TCRdb reprocessed the multiplex PCR reads via MiXCR and lists one record per CDR3 protein. The sample lists 85,000 to 120,000 distinct CDR3 sequences, 30% occurring once. Sequencing input: axillary lymph node tissue. Receptor source: a female donor with breast cancer. Some clones in this sample may be carry-over from other donors' samples.

This clonotype occurred many times. The chain is built from TRBV4-2 and TRBJ2-1; D uncertain. The CDR3 consists of 13 residues. Germline loops: CDR1 LGHNA, CDR2 YNFKEQ. Trimming left V 1 base short and J 7 bases short, with 8 bases between. CDR3 amino acids: CASSQGGSNEQFF. For the CDR3, the DNA is TGTGCCAGCAGCCAAGGGGGTAGTAATGAGCAGTTCTTC.

Note on this clonotype: This likely comes from a read error, as the CDR3 has no conserved phenylalanine or tryptophan at its end. This chain joins TRBV20-1 and TRBJ2-1; 12 nucleotides align to TRBD2. V shed 7 bases, J shed 12 bases, and the junction held 10 bases outside the gene matches. The CDR3 consists of 13 residues. Germline CDR1 and CDR2: DFQATT and SNEGSKA (reference sequence). As DNA, the CDR3 is TGCAGTGTCCGACTAGCGGGGGTGGGTGCGCAGTTCCTC. It yields the protein CSVRLAGVGAQFL.

The V gene is TRBV5-1, the J gene TRBJ1-5, with 8 bases that match TRBD1. The CDR3 sequence is 15 residues long. The germline CDR1 and CDR2 sequences are SGHRS and YFSETQ. V was clipped by 3 bases and J by 9 bases; unmatched bases: 11. In nucleotides, the CDR3 is TGCGCCAGCAGCTCTGGACAGGGAAGAAACCGGCCCCAGCATTTT. Amino acids: CASSSGQGRNRPQHF. The whole variable domain, remainder taken from reference TRBV5-1 and TRBJ1-5, is KAGVTQTPRYLIKTRGQQVTLSCSPISGHRSVSWYQQTPGQGLQFLFEYFSETQRNKGNFPGRFSGRQFSNSRSEMNVSTLELGDSALYLCASSSGQGRNRPQHFGDGTRLSIL.

This clonotype was picked up many times. This clone may be a read error of a much larger clone one base away. The J gene is TRBJ1-6, the V gene TRBV7-6; D is undetermined. Germline V gene sequence: CDR1 SGHVS, CDR2 FNYEAQ. The CDR3 is 18 residues long. The CDR3 is CASSPKGTGNTYNPPLHF. In nucleotides, the CDR3 is TGTGCCAGCAGCCCGAAAGGCACCGGGAACACCTATAATCCACCCCTCCACTTT.

This clonotype came up once. This sequence joins TRBV5-1 and TRBJ1-1; 7 bases align to TRBD1. V dropped 4 bases and J dropped 0; count of bases not matched to a gene: 6. There are 15 residues in the CDR3. The germline V gene has CDR1 SGHRS and CDR2 YFSETQ. DNA of the CDR3: TGCGCCAGCAGCCAGGACAGGACTTTGAACACTGAAGCTTTCTTT. It translates to CASSQDRTLNTEAFF.

This clonotype came up a few times. The V and J genes are TRBV28 and TRBJ2-2, with 10 bases that match TRBD1. Trimming at V came to 11 bases and at J to 4 bases, leaving 4 bases not matched to a gene. The germline CDR1 and CDR2 sequences are MDHEN and SYDVKM. The length of the CDR3 is 13 residues. The CDR3 region has the DNA TGTGCCGGACGACAGGGGGCCACCGGGGAGCTGTTTTTT. As protein: CAGRQGATGELFF.

Ten or more counts support this clonotype. The J gene is TRBJ1-4, the V gene TRBV3-1; D is perhaps TRBD1 (5 bases). V was trimmed by 8 bases and J by 4 bases, leaving 17 bases between them. This CDR3 has 15 residues. Germline lookup yields CDR1 LGHDT and CDR2 YNNKEL (reference sequence). CDR3 region: CASGHSGRFNEKLFF. As DNA, the CDR3 is TGTGCCAGCGGGCACTCGGGACGGTTTAATGAAAAACTGTTTTTT.

The sample holds many counts of this clonotype. V usage is TRBV5-4 and J usage is TRBJ1-5; D unresolved. This CDR3 has 12 amino acids. CDR1 and CDR2 from the germline V gene are SGHNT and YYREEE (reference sequence). V was cut by 3 bases and J by 4 bases, with 5 bases left in between. DNA of the CDR3: TGTGCCAGCAGCTCTCCTAATCAGCCCCAGCATTTT. Residues: CASSSPNQPQHF.

This clonotype has ten or more counts. This rearrangement joins TRBV6-1 to TRBJ2-5, with 9 nucleotides matching TRBD2. CDR3 length: 17 residues. V shed 3 bases, J shed 8 bases, and the junction held 16 bases outside the gene matches. CDR1 and CDR2 from the germline V gene are MNHNS and SASEGT. Here the CDR3 reads CASSDRGVGTSLYTQYF. CDR3 sequence (DNA): TGTGCCAGCAGTGATCGGGGAGTTGGGACTAGCCTCTACACCCAGTACTTC.

At least ten counts were recorded for this clonotype. The V and J genes are TRBV5-1 and TRBJ2-7, with 9 bases aligning to TRBD2. Germline CDR1 reads SGHRS; CDR2 reads YFSETQ. The V segment lost 4 bases and the J segment 5 bases; nucleotides outside the gene matches: 13. The CDR3 runs to 16 residues. The CDR3 protein is CASSHTGTSILDEQYF. Written as DNA, the CDR3 is TGCGCCAGCAGCCACACCGGGACTAGCATTCTCGACGAGCAGTACTTC.

This clonotype was found many times. A much larger clone lies one base from this, so it may be a read error. The chain couples TRBV12-5 to TRBJ2-7; D not resolved. Deletions cut 3 bases from V and 9 bases from J, with 21 bases between. Germline V gene lookup returns CDR1 LGHNT and CDR2 FRNRAP. The CDR3 loop spans 15 amino acids. The CDR3: CASGFSQAGSGAQYF. Here the CDR3 DNA reads TGTGCTAGTGGTTTCAGCCAGGCAGGTTCGGGCGCGCAGTACTTC. Supplemented by reference TRBV12-5 and TRBJ2-7, the full variable domain reads DARVTQTPRHKVTEMGQEVTMRCQPILGHNTVFWYRQTMMQGLELLAYFRNRAPLDDSGMPKDRFSAEMPDATLATLKIQPSEPRDSAVYFCASGFSQAGSGAQYFGPGTRLTVT.

Comment on this clonotype: The CDR3 ends on some other residue instead of the conserved phenylalanine or tryptophan, so this is likely a read error. Because the CDR3's place on the DNA is in doubt, the DNA is left out and the CDR3 is given as listed by TCRdb. This sequence joins TRBV5-1 and TRBJ2-6. Counting both end residues, the CDR3 totals 8 amino acids. Per the germline V gene, CDR1 is SGHRS and CDR2 is YFSETQ. The chain's CDR3 is CASSFRTS.

This clonotype was counted many times. The chain recombines TRBV30 with TRBJ2-6, with a weak D call TRBD2 (5 bases). Trimming removed 3 bases from V and 1 base from J, with 10 bases in between. Germline CDR1 reads GTSNPN; CDR2 reads SVGIG (reference sequence). This CDR3 region has 15 residues. The CDR3 sequence: CAWSAGDSGANVLTF. CDR3 nucleotide sequence: TGTGCCTGGAGCGCCGGGGATTCTGGGGCCAACGTCCTGACTTTC.

CDR3 residues: CASPGQVGDTQHF. CDR3 DNA: TGTGCCAGCCCGGGACAGGTTGGAGATACGCAGCATTTT. J is TRBJ2-3 and V is TRBV11-3, with 8 bases lining up with TRBD1. The DNA end is a closer match to TRBJ1-5, so the J assignment may be wrong. Germline V gives CDR1 SGHNT, CDR2 YENEEA. The CDR3 has 13 residues.

About this clonotype itself: In this CDR3 the conserved last residue, phenylalanine or tryptophan, is missing, so a read error is likely. The chain couples TRBV6-5 to TRBJ2-7; 8 bases align to TRBD2. With 6 bases clipped from V and 0 bases from J, the junction kept 7 bases outside the gene matches. The CDR3 extends over 15 amino acids. The V gene's germline CDR1 is MNHEY and CDR2 SVGAGI. The CDR3: CASSSSGSYSYEQYY. The CDR3 coding sequence is TGTGCCAGCAGCTCGAGCGGGAGTTACTCCTACGAGCAGTACTAC.

This clonotype was found many times. The chain carries TRBV7-3 and TRBJ1-1; a possible D gene is TRBD1 (6 bases). V lost 3 bases to trimming and J lost 1 base, with 9 bases between them. CDR3 length: 14 residues. CDR1 is SGHTA and CDR2 is FQGTGA in the germline V gene. The CDR3 DNA follows: TGTGCCAGCAGCTTGGGGGGCAGGAACACTGAAGCTTTCTTT. It codes for CASSLGGRNTEAFF.

There are many counts of this clonotype. This chain connects TRBV28 to TRBJ1-2; 7 bases align to TRBD1. Trimming at V came to 3 bases and at J to 2 bases, leaving 6 bases not matched to a gene. Per the germline V gene, CDR1 is MDHEN and CDR2 is SYDVKM. CDR3 size: 15 residues. In DNA, the CDR3 is TGTGCCAGCAGTTTCGACAGGGCGGTAAACTATGGCTACACCTTC. It is translated as CASSFDRAVNYGYTF.

This clonotype was seen only a few times. The rearrangement joins TRBV5-1 to TRBJ1-1, with D maybe TRBD1 (5 bases). The CDR3 totals 16 residues. Germline V gene data show CDR1 as SGHRS and CDR2 as YFSETQ. With 4 bases removed from V and 0 bases from J, the gap between germline ends came to 16 bases. The CDR3 coding sequence is TGCGCCAGCAGCCCCGGGGCAGGGTTCATGAACACTGAAGCTTTCTTT. Protein product: CASSPGAGFMNTEAFF.

In its sample, this clonotype was seen once. One junction end does not reproduce the germline sequence, and a read error may be involved. This chain joins TRBV29-1 and TRBJ1-2; D is ambiguous. This CDR3 has 13 amino acids. The germline V gene has CDR1 SQVTM and CDR2 ANQGSEA. Here the CDR3 reads CSVYFILLQGYSF. The CDR3 DNA is TGCAGCGTTTATTTTATACTGTTACAAGGCTACTCCTTC.

This clonotype was detected only a few times. V gene TRBV20-1 combines with J gene TRBJ2-4, with D tentatively TRBD2 (5 bases). The CDR3 runs 13 residues. The germline V gene has CDR1 DFQATT and CDR2 SNEGSKA (reference sequence). Trimming stripped 1 base from V and 3 bases from J, with 7 bases between. The CDR3 DNA is TGCAGTGCTAGAGGAGGGTACAAAAACATTCAGTACTTC. Amino acid sequence: CSARGGYKNIQYF.